This T cell receptor (beta chain) stems from a study of radiation and T cells in renal cell carcinoma. Data came from immunoSEQ multiplex PCR; TCRdb stores just in-frame clones and leaves some out. Of approximately 86,000 clones in the sample, about 85% are singletons; the top ten hold around 9.4%. Stated time point: blood 4 weeks post-SBRT, at nephrectomy. The treatment denotes: 15 Gy SBRT to primary tumor, nephrectomy 4 weeks later. After SBRT, blood was collected at 2 and 4 weeks, plus baseline. The patient's renal cell carcinoma had clear cell pathology. On this clone: Antigen specificity is unknown.

Findings of the study overall: No pretreatment tumor biopsies were available for baseline clonotypes. From baseline, blood top tumor clonotypes peaked at 2 weeks post-radiation.

J lost 5 bases, V lost 3 bases, and 15 bases had no gene match. The CDR3 sequence is 18 residues long. Germline V gene data show CDR1 as LNHDA and CDR2 as SQIVND (reference sequence). This TCR was sampled from a man over 45 with renal cell carcinoma. The V gene is TRBV19, the J gene TRBJ1-5; 8 bases agree with TRBD1. Sequenced material: blood, taken from a patient whose treatment included radiotherapy and nephrectomy. Here the CDR3 DNA reads TGTGCCAGTAGTATTGGGTCGGGCAGGGGGCGCGGAGATCAGCCCCAGCATTTT. Its protein is CASSIGSGRGRGDQPQHF.